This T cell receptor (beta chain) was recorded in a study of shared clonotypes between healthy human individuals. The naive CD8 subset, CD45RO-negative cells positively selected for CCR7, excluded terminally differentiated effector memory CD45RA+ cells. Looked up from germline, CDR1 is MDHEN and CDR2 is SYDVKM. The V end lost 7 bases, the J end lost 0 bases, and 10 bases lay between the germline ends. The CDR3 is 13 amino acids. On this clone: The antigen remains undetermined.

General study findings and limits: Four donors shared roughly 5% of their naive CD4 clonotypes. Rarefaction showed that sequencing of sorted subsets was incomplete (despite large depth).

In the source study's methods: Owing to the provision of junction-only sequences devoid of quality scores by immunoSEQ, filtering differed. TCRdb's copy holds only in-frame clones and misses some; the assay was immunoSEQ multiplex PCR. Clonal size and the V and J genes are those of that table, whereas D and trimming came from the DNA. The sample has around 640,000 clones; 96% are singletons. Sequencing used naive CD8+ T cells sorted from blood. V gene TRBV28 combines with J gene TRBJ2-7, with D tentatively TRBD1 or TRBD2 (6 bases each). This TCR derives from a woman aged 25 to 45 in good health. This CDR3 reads CASTPGASYEQYF. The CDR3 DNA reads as TGTGCCAGCACCCCGGGGGCCTCCTACGAGCAGTACTTC. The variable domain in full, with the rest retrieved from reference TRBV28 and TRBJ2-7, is DVKVTQSSRYLVKRTGEKVFLECVQDMDHENMFWYRQDPGLGLRLIYFSYDVKMKEKGDIPEGYSVSREKKERFSLILESASTNQTSMYLCASTPGASYEQYFGPGTRLTVT.